The present entry profiles one T cell receptor beta chain with its context. In this sample, this clonotype turned up a few times. Its binding antigen is unknown. One base away there is no much larger clone; base qualities are not given. The treatment or condition label, as the study defines it: in vitro stimulation with specific CMV peptide epitopes to enrich CMV-specific T cells. This sample was taken from a study of T cell repertoires in cytomegalovirus infection (dated by TCRdb to the late 2010s). Looking at the study overall: The peptide stimulations were aimed at well-studied HLA-B-restricted epitopes as well as recently identified HLA-C-restricted CMV epitopes, whose presentation resists viral immunomodulation. Donor HLA type was relevant to the analysis, as public TCR beta signatures indicated carriage of CMV infection together with the matching HLA type. The investigation overall reported the following: The ex vivo response was dominated by HLA-C-restricted CMV-specific TCR beta clonotypes, which also provided the single most frequent clonotype in two of eight donors. Carriers of CMV infection plus the relevant HLA type were discriminated by the cumulative frequency of public TCR beta family members in the study cohort and in an independent roughly 340-donor cohort.

The cysteine opens and the phenylalanine closes a CDR3 of 15 amino acids. Kept here is only the CDR3 DNA, which spans 45 bases and is read in frame from base 1. From V the trimming removes 4 bases and from J it removes 3 bases, while the gene matches leave 9 bases of the junction unaccounted for. Looking up the germline V gene yields CDR1 SGHDN and CDR2 FVKESK. Sequencing took place on an Illumina HiSeq 1500. Clones were called with MiXCR by TCRdb after fastp trimmed the public reads at Q25, and only in-frame beta chains were retained. Rows are combined by CDR3 protein, so each entry shows the most common genes and DNA. Across this sample there are 650,000 to 900,000 distinct CDR3 sequences, with 32% seen only once. Around 12% of the sample is in the top ten clones.

The rearrangement joined TRBV14 to TRBJ2-7; 7 nucleotides in the junction match TRBD1. This clonotype originated in a human donor in good health (CMV status not recorded). Some clones in this sample may be carry-over from other donors' samples. The sequenced sample was cultured CD8+ T cells from PBMCs, obtained from culture after CMV antigen stimulation. The CDR3 region reads CASSRADRDIYEQYF. The nucleotides read TGTGCCAGCAGCCGGGCCGACAGGGACATCTACGAGCAGTACTTC.